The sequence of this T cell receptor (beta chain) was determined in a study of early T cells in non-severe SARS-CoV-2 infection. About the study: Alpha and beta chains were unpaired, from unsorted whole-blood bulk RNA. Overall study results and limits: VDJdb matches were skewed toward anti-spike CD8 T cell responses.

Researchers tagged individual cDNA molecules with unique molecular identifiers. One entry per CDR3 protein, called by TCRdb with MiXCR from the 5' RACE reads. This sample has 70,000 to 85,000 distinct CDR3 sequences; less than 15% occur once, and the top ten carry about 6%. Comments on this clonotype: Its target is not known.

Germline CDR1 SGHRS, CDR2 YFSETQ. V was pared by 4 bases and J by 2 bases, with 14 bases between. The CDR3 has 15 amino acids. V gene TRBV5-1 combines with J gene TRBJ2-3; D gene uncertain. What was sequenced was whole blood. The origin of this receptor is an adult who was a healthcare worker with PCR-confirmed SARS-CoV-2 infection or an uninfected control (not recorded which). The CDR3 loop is CASSPTPQITDTQYF. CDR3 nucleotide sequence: TGCGCCAGCAGCCCTACCCCACAGATCACAGATACGCAGTATTTT.